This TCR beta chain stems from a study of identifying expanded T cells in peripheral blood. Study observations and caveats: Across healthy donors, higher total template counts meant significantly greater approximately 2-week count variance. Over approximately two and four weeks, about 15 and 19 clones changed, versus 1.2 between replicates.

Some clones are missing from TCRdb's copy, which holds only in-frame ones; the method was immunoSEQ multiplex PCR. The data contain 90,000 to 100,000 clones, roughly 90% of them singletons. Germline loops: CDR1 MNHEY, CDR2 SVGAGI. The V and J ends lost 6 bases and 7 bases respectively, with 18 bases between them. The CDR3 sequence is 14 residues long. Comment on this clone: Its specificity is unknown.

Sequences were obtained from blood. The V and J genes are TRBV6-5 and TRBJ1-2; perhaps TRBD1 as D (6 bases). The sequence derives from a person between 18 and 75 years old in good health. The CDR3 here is CASSPQGLTGGYTF. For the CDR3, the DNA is TGTGCCAGCAGCCCTCAGGGGTTGACTGGTGGCTACACCTTC.